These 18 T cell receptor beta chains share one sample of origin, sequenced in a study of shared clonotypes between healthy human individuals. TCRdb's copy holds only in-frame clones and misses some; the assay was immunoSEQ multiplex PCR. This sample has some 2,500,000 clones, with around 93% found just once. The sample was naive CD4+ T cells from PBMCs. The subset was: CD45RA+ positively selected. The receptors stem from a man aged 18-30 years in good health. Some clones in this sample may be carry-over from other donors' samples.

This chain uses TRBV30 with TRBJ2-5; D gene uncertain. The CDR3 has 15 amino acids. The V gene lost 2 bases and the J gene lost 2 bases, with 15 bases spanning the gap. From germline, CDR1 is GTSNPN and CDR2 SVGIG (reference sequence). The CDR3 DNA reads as TGTGCCTGGAGTCCGCAGCGTTTCCGGCAAGAGACCCAGTACTTC. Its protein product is CAWSPQRFRQETQYF.

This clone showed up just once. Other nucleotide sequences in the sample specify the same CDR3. CDR3 loop: CASSPSGTGTDTQYF. CDR3 nucleotide sequence: TGTGCCAGCAGTCCGAGCGGGACGGGCACAGATACGCAGTATTTT. V is TRBV28 and J is TRBJ2-3; the match to TRBD2 covers 7 bases. The CDR3 totals 15 residues. J lost 1 base, V lost 5 bases, and 6 bases had no gene match. The germline gives CDR1 MDHEN, CDR2 SYDVKM.

CDR3 sequence reads: CASSPQRAATYEQYF. The CDR3 region has the DNA TGTGCCAGCAGCCCCCAGAGGGCGGCAACCTACGAGCAGTACTTC. The genes are TRBV7-3 and TRBJ2-5; D is possibly TRBD2 (5 bases). The J call may be in error: the DNA end matches TRBJ2-7 better. Germline V CDR1 and CDR2: SGHTA, FQGTGA. The CDR3 totals 15 residues.

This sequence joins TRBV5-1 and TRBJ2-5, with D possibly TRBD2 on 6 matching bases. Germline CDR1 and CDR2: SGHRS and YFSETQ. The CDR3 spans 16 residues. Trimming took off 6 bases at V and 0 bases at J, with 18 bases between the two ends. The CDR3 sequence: CASNLLVGGNQETQYF. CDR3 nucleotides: TGCGCCAGCAACCTTCTCGTGGGGGGAAACCAAGAGACCCAGTACTTC.

The CDR3 DNA sequence: TGCGCCAGCAGCTTGGTCCCACTAGCGGGAGCGGGTACAGATACGCAGTATTTT. Translating it yields CASSLVPLAGAGTDTQYF. This rearrangement joins TRBV5-1 to TRBJ2-3; 11 positions agree with TRBD2. Germline V gene lookup returns CDR1 SGHRS and CDR2 YFSETQ. This CDR3 spans 18 amino acids. Trimming removed 0 bases from V and 3 bases from J; junction bases left unmatched: 9.

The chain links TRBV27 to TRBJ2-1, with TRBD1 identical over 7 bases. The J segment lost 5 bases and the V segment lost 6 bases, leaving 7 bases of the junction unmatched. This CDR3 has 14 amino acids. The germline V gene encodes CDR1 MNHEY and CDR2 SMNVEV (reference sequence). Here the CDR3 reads CASSPGTANNEQFF. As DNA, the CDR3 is TGTGCCAGCAGCCCCGGGACAGCCAACAATGAGCAGTTCTTC.

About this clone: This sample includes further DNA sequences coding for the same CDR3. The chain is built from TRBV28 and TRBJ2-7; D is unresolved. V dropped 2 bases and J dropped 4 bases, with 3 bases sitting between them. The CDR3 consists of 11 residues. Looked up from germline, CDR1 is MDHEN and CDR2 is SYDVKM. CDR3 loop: CASSLGYEQYF. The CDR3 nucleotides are TGTGCCAGCAGTTTAGGTTACGAGCAGTACTTC.

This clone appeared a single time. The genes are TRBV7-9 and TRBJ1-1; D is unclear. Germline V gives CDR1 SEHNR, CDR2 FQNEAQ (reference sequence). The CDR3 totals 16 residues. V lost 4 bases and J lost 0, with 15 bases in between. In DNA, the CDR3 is TGTGCCAGCAGCTCCCCCAAGGCCAGCATGAACACTGAAGCTTTCTTT. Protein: CASSSPKASMNTEAFF.

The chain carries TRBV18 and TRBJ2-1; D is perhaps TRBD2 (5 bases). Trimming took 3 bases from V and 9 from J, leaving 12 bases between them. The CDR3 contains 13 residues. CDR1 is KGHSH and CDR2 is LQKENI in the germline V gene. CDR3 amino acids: CASSPRPGSEQFF. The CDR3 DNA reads TGTGCCAGCTCACCCCGACCGGGGAGTGAGCAGTTCTTC.

The CDR3 DNA is TGTGCCAGCAGTTCCACGGGGTGGGAGAGGGACGAGCAGTACTTC. Translation gives CASSSTGWERDEQYF. The chain joins TRBV28 to TRBJ2-7, with D maybe TRBD2 (5 bases). CDR1 and CDR2 from the germline V gene are MDHEN and SYDVKM. This CDR3 has 15 residues. V was pared by 4 bases and J by 5 bases, with 18 bases between.

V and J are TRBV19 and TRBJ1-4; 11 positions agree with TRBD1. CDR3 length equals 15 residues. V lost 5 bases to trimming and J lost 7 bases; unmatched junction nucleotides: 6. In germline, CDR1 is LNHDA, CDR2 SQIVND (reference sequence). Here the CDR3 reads CASSRSGTGGEKLFF. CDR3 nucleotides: TGTGCCAGTAGTCGTTCGGGGACAGGGGGTGAAAAACTGTTTTTT.

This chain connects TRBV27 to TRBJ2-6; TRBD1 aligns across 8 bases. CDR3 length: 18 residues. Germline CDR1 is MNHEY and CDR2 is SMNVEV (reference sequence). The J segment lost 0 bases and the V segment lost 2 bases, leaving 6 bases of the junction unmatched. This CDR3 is CASSLRDRILSGANVLTF. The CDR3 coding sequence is TGTGCCAGCAGTTTACGGGACAGGATTCTCTCTGGGGCCAACGTCCTGACTTTC.

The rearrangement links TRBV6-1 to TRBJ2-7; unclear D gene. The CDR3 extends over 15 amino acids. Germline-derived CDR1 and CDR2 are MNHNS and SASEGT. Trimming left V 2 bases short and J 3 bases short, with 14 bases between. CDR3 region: CASSESPLGIYEQYF. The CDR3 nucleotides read TGTGCCAGCAGTGAATCCCCTCTAGGTATCTACGAGCAGTACTTC.

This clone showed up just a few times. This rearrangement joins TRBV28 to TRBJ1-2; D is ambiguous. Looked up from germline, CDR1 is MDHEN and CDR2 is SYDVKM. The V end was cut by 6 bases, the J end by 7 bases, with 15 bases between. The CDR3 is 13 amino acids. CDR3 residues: CASSPSQASGYTF. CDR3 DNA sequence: TGTGCCAGCAGCCCGAGTCAAGCGAGTGGCTACACCTTC.

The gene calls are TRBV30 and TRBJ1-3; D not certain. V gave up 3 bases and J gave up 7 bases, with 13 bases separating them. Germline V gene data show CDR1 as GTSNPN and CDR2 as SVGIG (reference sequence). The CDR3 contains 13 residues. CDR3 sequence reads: CAWSLGSSNTIYF. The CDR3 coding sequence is TGTGCCTGGAGCTTAGGAAGTTCGAACACCATATATTTT.

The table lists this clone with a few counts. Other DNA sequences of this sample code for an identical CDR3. CDR3 DNA: TGTGCCACCAGCAGAGCTAACTATGGCTACACCTTC. Translation: CATSRANYGYTF. The chain couples TRBV15 to TRBJ1-2; D unresolved. Trimming stripped 1 base from V and 0 bases from J, with 0 bases between. Germline CDR1 and CDR2: LNHNV and YYDKDF (reference sequence). The CDR3 loop spans 12 amino acids.

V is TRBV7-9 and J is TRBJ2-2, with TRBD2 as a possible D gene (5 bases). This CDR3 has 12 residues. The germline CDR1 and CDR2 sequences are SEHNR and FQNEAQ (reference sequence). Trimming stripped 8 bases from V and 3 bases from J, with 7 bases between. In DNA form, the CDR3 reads TGTGCCAGCGGGAGAGACACCGGGGAGCTGTTTTTT. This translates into CASGRDTGELFF.

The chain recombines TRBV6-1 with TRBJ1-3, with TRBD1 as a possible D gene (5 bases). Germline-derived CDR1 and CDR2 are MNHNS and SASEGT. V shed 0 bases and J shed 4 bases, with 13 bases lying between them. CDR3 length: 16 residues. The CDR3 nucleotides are TGTGCCAGCAGTGAAGCTGGGGGACCGAGCGGAAACACCATATATTTT. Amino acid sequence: CASSEAGGPSGNTIYF.